Reported below is one TCR beta chain. Its antigen target is currently unknown. There are no base qualities to consult, and no much larger clone falls within one base. The sample is drawn from a study of T cells in tumors after PD-1 blockade (dated 2019 in TCRdb). For the study in its entirety: Patients with prior checkpoint blockade, systemic immunosuppressant use, or recent radiotherapy or other anti-cancer therapy within 4 weeks were excluded. Pembrolizumab 200 mg every 3 weeks or cemiplimab 350 mg every 2 weeks was administered to patients. Some patients also continued taking vismodegib 150 mg daily during anti-PD-1 treatment. On average, peripheral blood samples had roughly 120,000 TCR templates (range about 23,000-260,000) and about 35,000 unique clonotypes. The study performed paired single-cell RNA and TCR sequencing on site-matched tumors from BCC or SCC patients before and after anti-PD-1 therapy. To compare blood and tumor clonotypes, bulk TCR sequencing was performed on approximately eleven peripheral blood samples from about five patients. RECIST version 1.1 was used to evaluate clinical response.

Here is what the overall study found, with its caveats: The source of novel T cell clones was not identified, and lymphoid organs or rare unexpanded clones within the tumor or the tumor periphery could be included among the possible sources. About 37% of tumor TCR clonotypes were detected in blood, and some novel exhausted tumor clones were observed in pre-treatment blood, which was taken as suggesting peripheral recruitment.

The immunoSEQ platform was used for deep TCRbeta sequencing. The study's own analysis went as follows. For further analysis, only productive rearrangements were exported from the immunoSEQ Analyzer. T cell phenotypes were assigned to bulk TCRbeta clonotypes by matching to single-cell RNA+TCR-seq clones sharing the same TCRbeta sequence. Clone enrichment in tumor was computed as tumor frequency divided by PBMC frequency from bulk TCR sequencing. TCRs were sorted with GLIPH into specificity groups, meaning clusters of distinct TCRs that share CDR3 motifs and likely recognize common antigens. Here the immuneACCESS table is served through TCRdb, limited to in-frame sequences with V and J called. Missing clones are a known gap in these copies; in checked studies unresolved V genes cover under half, and the rest lacks a known reason. From that table come the V and J calls and clone size; the DNA was used to work out D and trimming. This sample has about 20,000 clones in its table, and 78% of those were observed once. The ten largest clones add up to approximately 26% of the sample.

Sequences SGHKS (CDR1) and YYEKEE (CDR2) are obtained from the germline V gene (reference sequence). The V end loses 2 bases and the J end loses 0 bases, and a stretch of 21 bases separates them. Taken from cysteine to phenylalanine, the CDR3 has 19 residues. The DNA shown is the 57-base CDR3, in frame from base 1. The time point label, as the study defines it: before anti-PD-1 therapy. Genomic DNA extracted from tumor biopsies or peripheral blood was used for bulk TCRbeta sequencing, with input ranging from about 600 ng to 6,004 ng. Every patient had histologically proven advanced or metastatic basal or squamous cell carcinoma and was a poor candidate for surgical resection. Of the approximately eleven patients in the basal cell carcinoma cohort, eight or nine underwent bulk tumor TCR sequencing.

This sequence uses TRBV5-5 and TRBJ1-5, with a tentative D gene TRBD1 over 5 matching bases. This clonotype was sampled from a human donor with basal cell carcinoma. The sample in question was PBMCs, obtained before anti-PD-1 treatment. The CDR3 here reads CASSLAGTPGGNSNQPQHF. The nucleotides are TGTGCCAGCAGCTTAGCCGGGACCCCCGGGGGTAATAGCAATCAGCCCCAGCATTTT. Full variable domain (CDR3 extended with the reference TRBV5-5 and TRBJ1-5 proteins): DAGVTQSPTHLIKTRGQQVTLRCSPISGHKSVSWYQQVLGQGPQFIFQYYEKEERGRGNFPDRFSARQFPNYSSELNVNALLLGDSALYLCASSLAGTPGGNSNQPQHFGDGTRLSIL.